These T cell receptor beta chains were read from a single sample in a study of cytomegalovirus exposure and HLA in healthy donors. Only in-frame clones appear in the TCRdb table, and some are missing; sequencing was by immunoSEQ multiplex PCR. The data contain about 160,000 clones, 85% of them singletons. The sequencing input was PBMCs. These receptors were collected from a boy younger than 10 in good health and CMV-seronegative. Both conserved end residues are part of each CDR3. Fields, in order: J gene, V gene, D gene, CDR3 protein. The D gene is left open where the match is weak.

TRBJ2-7,TRBV28,TRBD2,CASSLIWAGDRLEQYF
TRBJ1-1,TRBV27,TRBD1,CASRGQGMNTEAFF
TRBJ2-1,TRBV6-1,-,CASSEGTEPNEQFF
TRBJ1-2,TRBV5-6,TRBD1,CASSPGGWSPYGYTF
TRBJ2-5,TRBV28,TRBD2,CASSRLAEETQYF
TRBJ2-1,TRBV5-1,TRBD2,CAGSRTSGVVSDEQFF
TRBJ2-7,TRBV27,TRBD1,CASSLSRTGGSHEQYF
TRBJ2-7,TRBV2,TRBD1,CASTAGGGEQYF
TRBJ2-1,TRBV28,-,CASSLTGSWANEQFF
TRBJ1-5,TRBV2,-,CASSDPGGGQPQHF
TRBJ1-3,TRBV10-3,-,CAISGRGTIYF
TRBJ1-2,TRBV28,TRBD1,CASSSQGAVGYTF
TRBJ2-3,TRBV5-1,TRBD1,CASSSGQGDGDTQYF
TRBJ1-4,TRBV7-9,TRBD1,CASSKGQLEKLFF
TRBJ1-6,TRBV13,-,CASSGGPGDSPLHF
TRBJ1-5,TRBV2,-,CASRAERHSNQPQHF
TRBJ1-2,TRBV5-1,-,CASSVNRAGYTF
TRBJ2-3,TRBV6-5,-,CASSYIRGDTQYF
TRBJ2-7,TRBV28,-,CASSPYSSYEQYF
TRBJ1-2,TRBV28,-,CASRRQWINYGYTF
TRBJ2-7,TRBV28,TRBD2,CASSLLAGGPNGQYF
TRBJ2-5,TRBV7-8,-,CASSSRWERQETQYF
TRBJ2-3,TRBV6-1,-,CASSVLGASTDTQYF
TRBJ2-7,TRBV7-9,-,CASSYGDSPDYEQYF
TRBJ2-7,TRBV5-1,TRBD2,CASSFRSSGSHTYEQYF
TRBJ2-1,TRBV29-1,-,CSVGGSEAYNEQFF
TRBJ1-2,TRBV7-9,-,CASSLGMWQASDYGYTF
TRBJ1-6,TRBV4-2,-,CASSQDRSNSPLHF
TRBJ2-1,TRBV9,TRBD2,CASSEWTSGYNEQFF
TRBJ2-7,TRBV10-1,TRBD1,CASSESGDRDDEQYF
TRBJ1-3,TRBV5-1,TRBD1,CASSLGQGAAAGNTIYF
TRBJ2-1,TRBV19,-,CASSIDPGSGSYNEQFF
TRBJ2-1,TRBV2,-,CASSHDPTPTYNEQFF
TRBJ2-1,TRBV2,-,CASRGGTASVNNEQFF
TRBJ1-1,TRBV28,-,CASSLDPTVLNTEAFF
TRBJ2-1,TRBV28,-,CASSSPSIAGMNEQFF
TRBJ2-7,TRBV4-1,TRBD2,CASSQLGLAGIWYEQYF
TRBJ2-1,TRBV7-8,TRBD2,CASSLTGRTSVTEQFF